A selection of T cell receptor beta chains follows, all from one sample in a study of regulatory T cells in long-lasting Graves disease. TCRdb recomputed calls from the multiplex PCR reads with MiXCR, one row per CDR3 protein. The sample yields roughly 450,000 distinct CDR3 sequences, 20% seen once. The material sequenced was peripheral blood mononuclear cells (PBMCs), taken when the disease was refractory, from a patient treated with antithyroid drugs. The receptors originated from a female donor with Graves disease. CDR3s include the opening cysteine and the closing phenylalanine or tryptophan. The D gene is left open where the match is weak. A row's size may be missing; if present it is once, few, many or a size class.

clone size,V gene,D gene,J gene,CDR3 DNA,CDR3 protein
many,TRBV5-1,-,TRBJ2-7,TGCGCCAGCAGCTTGGGGTTACGATCCACCCAAGAGCAGTACTTC,CASSLGLRSTQEQYF
few,TRBV5-1,TRBD2,TRBJ2-7,TGCGCCAGCAGCCCGGCCGGGACTAGCGGGAGGTCCTACGAGCAGTACTTC,CASSPAGTSGRSYEQYF
few,TRBV29-1,TRBD2,TRBJ2-7,TGCAGCGTTGAATTGACCGGGAGGTACAACGAGCAGTACTTC,CSVELTGRYNEQYF
few,TRBV29-1,-,TRBJ2-7,TGCAGCGTTGAAGGGTCGAGAGCCTACGAGCAGTACTTC,CSVEGSRAYEQYF
once,TRBV6-2/TRBV6-3,-,TRBJ2-1,TGTGCCAGCAAGCAGCGGACCTCCTACAATGAGCAGTTCTTC,CASKQRTSYNEQFF
many,TRBV7-9,-,TRBJ1-1,TGTGCCAGCAGCCGCACCAAGGGGGGGGTTATGAACACTGAAGCTTTCTTT,CASSRTKGGVMNTEAFF
few,TRBV28,-,TRBJ1-6,TGTGCCCTATCTTCCGGGGAAGGTTCACCCCTCCACTTT,CALSSGEGSPLHF
few,TRBV2,-,TRBJ1-1,TGTGCCAGCAGTGAAGGCAGGGTGGGGATGAACACTGAAGCTTCCTTT,CASSEGRVGMNTEASF
many,TRBV27,TRBD2,TRBJ2-2,TGTGCCAGCAGTTGGGGACTAGCAACGTCCGGGGAGCTGTTTTTT,CASSWGLATSGELFF
-,TRBV14,-,TRBJ2-4,TGTGCCAGCAGCCCCCTAACGGGTATGGCCAAAAACATTCAGTACTTC,CASSPLTGMAKNIQYF
few,TRBV6-5,-,TRBJ1-1,TGTGCCAGCAGTTACTCGACAGACATCTTTAATACCCGAACAACTGAAGCTTTCTTT,CASSYSTDIFNTRTTEAFF
-,TRBV28,TRBD1,TRBJ2-1,TGTGCCAGCAGTTTCGGACAGGGGCAGTTCTTC,CASSFGQGQFF
-,TRBV7-9,-,TRBJ2-1,TGTGCCAGCAGCTTAAAAGGATATGAGCAGTTCTTC,CASSLKGYEQFF
-,TRBV12-3/TRBV12-4,-,TRBJ1-5,TGTGCCAGCAGAGAATATGATAGCAATCAGCCCCAGCATTTT,CASREYDSNQPQHF
-,TRBV7-8,-,TRBJ2-2,TGTGCCAGCAGCGGTTTTAGAATTTCGAACACCGGGGAGCTGTTTTTT,CASSGFRISNTGELFF
many,TRBV2,-,TRBJ2-7,TGTGCCAGCAAGGGCAGGGTGACCTACGAGCAGTACTTC,CASKGRVTYEQYF
many,TRBV7-2,-,TRBJ2-2,TGTGCCAGCAGCTTGACAGGTGGATTCACCGGGGAGCTGTTTTTT,CASSLTGGFTGELFF
-,TRBV11-2,TRBD1,TRBJ2-7,TGTGCCAGCAGCTTATCACAGGGGAGTGTCGGCTACTACGAGCAGTACTTC,CASSLSQGSVGYYEQYF
many,TRBV28,-,TRBJ2-2,TGTGCCAGCAGTCCAGGGAACCGCGACACCGGGGAGCTGTTTTTT,CASSPGNRDTGELFF
-,TRBV18,-,TRBJ2-5,TGTGCCAGCTCACATCTTAACGAGGCCGTGGGAAAGACCCAGTACTTC,CASSHLNEAVGKTQYF
-,TRBV20-1,-,TRBJ2-2,TGCAGTGCTAGCCTTTTGGGATCCCCAACCGGGGAGCTGTTTTTT,CSASLLGSPTGELFF
few,TRBV9,-,TRBJ2-7,TGTGCCAGCAGCGTCAGCCCCTATCCCGACTACGAGCAGTACTTC,CASSVSPYPDYEQYF
many,TRBV19,-,TRBJ1-5,TGTGCCAGTAGTATAGTGCTAAGGAGCAATCAGCCCCAGCATTTT,CASSIVLRSNQPQHF
many,TRBV12-3/TRBV12-4,TRBD1,TRBJ1-5,TGTGCCAGCAGTGGACAGGGGTGGCAGCCCCAGCATTTT,CASSGQGWQPQHF
-,TRBV5-6,-,TRBJ2-7,TGTGCCAGCAGCTTCGGGGCTGAGCTCTACGAGCAGTACTTC,CASSFGAELYEQYF
-,TRBV6-1,TRBD2,TRBJ2-7,TGTGCCAGCACCAAAAGGACTAGCGGGCTTCCCTACGAGCAGTACTTC,CASTKRTSGLPYEQYF
many,TRBV2,-,TRBJ2-5,TGTGCCAGCAGTGGGGGACGCCAAGAGACCCAGTACTTC,CASSGGRQETQYF
many,TRBV28,TRBD1,TRBJ1-4,TGTGCCAGCAGGCAAAGGGGGCCGACTAATGAAAAACTGTTTTTT,CASRQRGPTNEKLFF
-,TRBV20-1,TRBD1,TRBJ2-7,TGCAGTGGCGAGGGACAGGGAAACTACGAGCAGTACTTC,CSGEGQGNYEQYF
many,TRBV27,-,TRBJ1-5,TGTGCCAGGGGAGAAAATCGCAATCAGCCCCAGCATTTT,CARGENRNQPQHF
-,TRBV4-2,TRBD2,TRBJ2-5,TGTGCCAGCAGCCAAGGGGGACTAGCGGGTTGGCGGGGAGAGACCCAGTACTTC,CASSQGGLAGWRGETQYF
-,TRBV25-1,-,TRBJ1-2,TGTGCCAGCAGACAGGGTAGTTTATATGGCTACACCTTC,CASRQGSLYGYTF
few,TRBV10-3,-,TRBJ2-4,TGTGCCATCAGTGAGTCCGACGGAGGTAGGGGAGACATTCAGTACTTC,CAISESDGGRGDIQYF
-,TRBV20-1,TRBD2,TRBJ2-2,TGCAGTGCTAGACGACTAGCGGGAGTTGGCACCGGGGAGCTGTTTTTT,CSARRLAGVGTGELFF
few,TRBV13,-,TRBJ2-7,TGTGCCAGCAGCTCCAGGGACTTTACCTACGAGCAGTACTTC,CASSSRDFTYEQYF
-,TRBV20-1,-,TRBJ2-2,TGCAGTGCTAGAGATCTCCAGGGGGGGGACGGGGAGCTGTTTTTT,CSARDLQGGDGELFF
-,TRBV6-5,TRBD2,TRBJ2-2,TGTGCCAGCAGTTTCGGTAGCGGGAGGGCCCGTGGCACCGGGGAGCTGTTTTTT,CASSFGSGRARGTGELFF
once,TRBV11-2,-,TRBJ1-1,TGTGCCAGCAGCTTAGAGCCGGCAGGGTATGCCATCCGTACTGAAGCTTTCTTT,CASSLEPAGYAIRTEAFF
-,TRBV11-1,TRBD2,TRBJ2-1,TGTGCCAGCAGCTTACCGCGTCTAGCGGCCTCCTACAATGAGCAGTTCTTC,CASSLPRLAASYNEQFF
-,TRBV7-9,-,TRBJ1-1,TGTGCCAGCAGGAAGGGGGGGGGGATCGCTGAAGCTTTCTTT,CASRKGGGIAEAFF
many,TRBV12-3/TRBV12-4,TRBD1,TRBJ1-2,TGTGCCAGCAGCCCGACCGGGACAGGGCGTTATGGCTACACCTTC,CASSPTGTGRYGYTF
many,TRBV7-8,-,TRBJ2-7,TGTGCCAGCAGCATTAAATACGAGCAGTACTTC,CASSIKYEQYF
many,TRBV20-1,TRBD2,TRBJ2-7,TGCAGTGCTTGGCTAGCGGGAGGGCTCTACGAGCAGTACTTC,CSAWLAGGLYEQYF
-,TRBV20-1,TRBD2,TRBJ2-3,TGCAGTGCCCCTCGGGGGGGAGTAGGGAGCGATACGCAGTATTTT,CSAPRGGVGSDTQYF
many,TRBV15,-,TRBJ2-7,TGTGCCACCAGCAGAGATCGGGTCCGGGCGCAGTACTTC,CATSRDRVRAQYF